Sequencing of this T cell receptor (beta chain) was carried out in a study of blood T cell repertoires in COVID-19. On the study more broadly: T cells, B-cell-depleted T cells, or PBMCs provided the cDNA or gDNA that served as material.

Sequencing was performed with immunoSEQ multiplex PCR; in TCRdb, only in-frame clones are kept and a portion is missing. In the table there are more than 200,000 clones, roughly 80% of which are singletons. The sample comprised peripheral blood. This clonotype originated in a man in his sixties with acute or convalescent COVID-19.

The CDR3 region has the DNA TGTGCCACCAGCGTCTTCGGGAGAACACACTCAGTCAATGAGCAGTTCTTC. Protein: CATSVFGRTHSVNEQFF. This sequence joins TRBV15 and TRBJ2-1; TRBD2 is a possible D gene (6 bases). The CDR3 sequence is 17 residues long. Germline CDR1 and CDR2: LNHNV and YYDKDF (reference sequence). V was shortened by 5 bases and J by 6 bases, with 23 bases between the two germline ends.